These 14 T cell receptor beta chains share one sample of origin, sequenced in a study of CD8+ T cells in alopecia areata. Treatment meaning: oral pan-JAK inhibitor, 5-10 mg twice daily. cDNA serving as the sequencing template came from extracted, reverse transcribed RNA. Clones were sequenced by immunoSEQ multiplex PCR, and TCRdb holds only the in-frame ones, with some missing. The sample includes approximately 200,000 clones, approximately 56% of them seen just once. The material sequenced was CD4+ T cells sorted from blood, taken at week 4, from a patient treated with tofacitinib. The receptors were gathered from a human donor with alopecia areata.

J is TRBJ2-3 and V is TRBV25-1, with 7 positions matching TRBD1. V lost 3 bases, J lost 0 bases, and 9 bases stayed unmatched. The V gene's germline CDR1 is MGHDK and CDR2 SYGVNS. This CDR3 has 17 residues. CDR3 in amino acids: CASSEVRRTGSTDTQYF. CDR3 bases: TGTGCCAGCAGTGAGGTTAGGCGGACAGGCAGCACAGATACGCAGTATTTT.

The V gene is TRBV6-6, the J gene TRBJ2-2; no clear D. The germline V and J ends were trimmed by 5 bases and 8 bases, with 9 bases remaining between them. The CDR3 spans 12 residues. Looked up from germline, CDR1 is MNHNY and CDR2 is SVGAGI (reference sequence). This chain's CDR3 is CASSPILGELFF. In DNA, the CDR3 is TGTGCCAGCAGTCCCATTCTTGGGGAGCTGTTTTTT.

This rearrangement joins TRBV4-2 to TRBJ2-3, with 7 bases identical to TRBD2. CDR3 size: 16 residues. Looked up from germline, CDR1 is LGHNA and CDR2 is YNFKEQ. J lost 0 bases, V lost 3 bases, and 6 bases had no gene match. The CDR3 protein is CASSQILAASTDTQYF. CDR3 coding DNA: TGTGCCAGCAGCCAGATCCTAGCGGCTAGCACAGATACGCAGTATTTT.

The J gene is TRBJ2-1, the V gene TRBV29-1; TRBD1 matches at 8 bases. CDR1 SQVTM and CDR2 ANQGSEA come from the germline V gene. This CDR3 has 13 residues. J gave up 4 bases and V 5 bases, and 4 bases lay outside the gene matches. CDR3 DNA: TGCAGCGTTCGTCGGGACAGGTACAATGAGCAGTTCTTC. This gives the protein CSVRRDRYNEQFF.

The rearrangement joins TRBV29-1 to TRBJ2-2; no clear D. CDR3 length equals 12 residues. Germline loops: CDR1 SQVTM, CDR2 ANQGSEA. Deletions cut 4 bases from V and 1 base from J, with 4 bases between. The CDR3 DNA sequence: TGCAGCGTTGTCCAGAACACCGGGGAGCTGTTTTTT. Protein: CSVVQNTGELFF.

The genes are TRBV29-1 and TRBJ2-5; 8 bases match TRBD2. The CDR3 length is 14 residues. The trim removed 7 bases at V and 2 bases at J, leaving 9 bases unmatched. The V gene's germline CDR1 is SQVTM and CDR2 ANQGSEA. This chain's CDR3 is CSGILAEYQETQYF. In nucleotides, the CDR3 is TGCAGCGGGATACTAGCGGAATATCAAGAGACCCAGTACTTC.

The chain joins TRBV29-1 to TRBJ2-1; D gene unclear. Trimming removed 4 bases at V and 7 bases at J, with 20 bases between. Looked up from germline, CDR1 is SQVTM and CDR2 is ANQGSEA. The CDR3 has 15 residues. DNA for the CDR3: TGCAGCGTTGTTAACGTGGAACTTTTGGGGAATGAGCAGTTCTTC. This gives the protein CSVVNVELLGNEQFF.

V gene TRBV5-1 combines with J gene TRBJ1-1, with 7 bases identical to TRBD1. Trimming took 1 base from V and 2 from J; bases not matched to a gene: 5. Germline V CDR1 and CDR2: SGHRS, YFSETQ. The CDR3 is 15 residues long. CDR3 sequence: CASSLLGTENTEAFF. The CDR3 bases are TGCGCCAGCAGCTTGCTAGGGACAGAAAACACTGAAGCTTTCTTT.

This clone was recorded once. Mismatch with germline at one junction end may stem from a read error. This chain connects TRBV29-1 to TRBJ2-1, with 8 bases that match TRBD2. The CDR3 is 13 residues long. CDR1 is SQVTM and CDR2 is ANQGSEA in the germline V gene. The CDR3 sequence: CSANREWTSQRVF. DNA of the CDR3: TGCAGCGCGAATAGAGAATGGACTAGCCAGCGGGTCTTC.

The V and J genes are TRBV2 and TRBJ1-5; possibly TRBD1 for D (5 bases). The CDR3 sequence is 13 residues long. The germline V gene encodes CDR1 SNHLY and CDR2 FYNNEI. The V and J ends lost 3 bases and 7 bases respectively, with 10 bases between them. CDR3 residues: CASSDRVGQPQHF. Written as DNA, the CDR3 is TGTGCCAGCAGTGACAGGGTAGGCCAGCCCCAGCATTTT.

The chain is built from TRBV28 and TRBJ1-5, with D uncertain. V lost 7 bases, J lost 5 bases, and 9 bases lay in between. Germline lookup yields CDR1 MDHEN and CDR2 SYDVKM. The CDR3 has 12 amino acids. CDR3 nucleotides: TGTGCCAGCACATTCGGCGATCAGCCCCAGCATTTT. Protein product: CASTFGDQPQHF.

The chain carries TRBV29-1 and TRBJ2-1; D not resolved. The CDR3 is 15 amino acids. V was cut by 0 bases and J by 3 bases, with 12 bases left in between. Looked up from germline, CDR1 is SQVTM and CDR2 is ANQGSEA. The CDR3 DNA reads TGCAGCGTTGAAGACCTGGACGCCCTCTACAATGAGCAGTTCTTC. Protein product: CSVEDLDALYNEQFF.

This clone appeared once. The rearrangement links TRBV30 to TRBJ2-7, with 7 bases lining up with TRBD1. The CDR3 totals 18 residues. The V and J ends lost 2 bases and 4 bases, in that order; junction bases with no gene match: 20. Germline V CDR1 and CDR2: GTSNPN, SVGIG (reference sequence). The CDR3 region has the DNA TGTGCCTGGAGTCCGAACCCCGGGGACAGCCGTTCTAGGTACGAGCAGTACTTC. This gives the protein CAWSPNPGDSRSRYEQYF.

This chain joins TRBV11-2 and TRBJ1-1, with 7 bases lining up with TRBD1. CDR1 and CDR2 (germline): SGHAT, FQNNGV. This CDR3 region has 15 residues. V trimming: 6 bases; J trimming: 1 base; junction bases outside the gene matches: 8. The chain's CDR3 is CASSRTGTANTEAFF. CDR3 in DNA: TGTGCCAGCAGTCGGACCGGGACAGCGAACACTGAAGCTTTCTTT. The entire variable domain, with the rest obtained from reference TRBV11-2 and TRBJ1-1, is as follows: EAGVAQSPRYKIIEKRQSVAFWCNPISGHATLYWYQQILGQGPKLLIQFQNNGVVDDSQLPKDRFSAERLKGVDSTLKIQPAKLEDSAVYLCASSRTGTANTEAFFGQGTRLTVV.